Listed below are T cell receptor beta chains from one sample, sequenced in a study of graft-versus-host responses after intestinal transplantation. The data were produced by immunoSEQ multiplex PCR, yet TCRdb's version contains in-frame clones alone and is incomplete. The sample includes about 10,000 clones, 85% to 95% of them seen just once. Sequenced material: PBMCs, taken roughly 64 days after transplant. The receptors stem from a human patient who received an intestinal transplant, so some T cells may come from the graft donor. The CDR3 runs from the conserved cysteine through the conserved F or W. The D gene is left open where the match is weak. Expanded clones get a size class; other rows say once, few or many, or leave the size out.

17	NA	TRBV4-3	TRBD2	CASSRILAGSSYNEQFF
17	NA	TRBV5-1	NA	CASSFQWYRGQSYEQYF
15	NA	TRBV9	NA	CASSVEWESYNEQFF
15	NA	TRBV6-5	TRBD2	CASRPAPGGSYEQYF
12	NA	TRBV29-1	NA	CSVDWVWYGYTF
17	once	TRBV9	TRBD1	CASSVARTGSNTGELFF
14	NA	TRBV28	NA	CASSLARDFYEQYF
15	NA	TRBV9	NA	CASSSRPGQGYEQYF
12	NA	TRBV30	NA	CAWSQDTGELFF
14	NA	TRBV5-1	NA	CASSSETIPGELFF
14	NA	TRBV5-6	TRBD1	CASSLLGQRYEQYF
16	NA	TRBV7-9	NA	CASSLVPTRGQETQYF
17	NA	TRBV9	NA	CASSVVTHRELNTEAFF
13	NA	TRBV9	TRBD1	CASSGTGNSPLHF
14	NA	TRBV9	NA	CASSPGTADQPQHF
15	NA	TRBV9	TRBD2	CASSAGLAESYEQYF
14	NA	TRBV10-3	NA	CAISGGGPSDGYTF
15	NA	TRBV6-6	NA	CASSPSDRLQETQYF
15	NA	TRBV5-1	NA	CASSLAGTVDEKLFF
18	NA	TRBV4-1	TRBD2	CASSQGPFSREGTYEQYF
16	NA	TRBV5-1	TRBD2	CASSELAGMNTGELFF
17	NA	TRBV19	NA	CAGRLGTVRGSNQPQHF
14	NA	TRBV7-3	NA	CASSFRPGNSEQYF
14	NA	TRBV11-2	NA	CASRTTGPNTEAFF
12	NA	TRBV19	NA	CASSIWGMGAFF
13	NA	TRBV11-1	NA	CASSFTTAYEQYF
13	once	TRBV6-5	NA	CASSYGGVEGYTF
13	NA	TRBV28	TRBD1	CASSPTGGNEQFF
18	once	TRBV23-1	TRBD1	CASSQSGQGASRNQPQHF
14	NA	TRBV5-1	TRBD1	CASSWDSMNTEAFF
14	NA	TRBV15	NA	CATSIERGGDIQYF
15	few	TRBV11-1	TRBD1	CASSSRQGRPNEQFF
15	NA	TRBV5-6	NA	CASSLAGVGQETQYF
15	NA	TRBV11-2	NA	CASSLGVWSTDTQYF
15	NA	TRBV28	TRBD2	CASSSVLAGANEQFF
14	NA	TRBV13	TRBD2	CASSVAGVTNEQFF
18	NA	TRBV19	NA	CASSIDPLDNGFPGELFF
16	NA	TRBV4-2	NA	CASSQDVANSYNEQFF
15	NA	TRBV6-5	TRBD2	CASSYGLREMDEQFF
13	NA	TRBV6-1	TRBD1	CASSPGTGSEQYF
15	NA	TRBV14	TRBD2	CASSQSGSREETQYF
13	NA	TRBV27	NA	CASSLTVNEKLFF
16	NA	TRBV6-5	NA	CASSYNRDDPYNEQFF